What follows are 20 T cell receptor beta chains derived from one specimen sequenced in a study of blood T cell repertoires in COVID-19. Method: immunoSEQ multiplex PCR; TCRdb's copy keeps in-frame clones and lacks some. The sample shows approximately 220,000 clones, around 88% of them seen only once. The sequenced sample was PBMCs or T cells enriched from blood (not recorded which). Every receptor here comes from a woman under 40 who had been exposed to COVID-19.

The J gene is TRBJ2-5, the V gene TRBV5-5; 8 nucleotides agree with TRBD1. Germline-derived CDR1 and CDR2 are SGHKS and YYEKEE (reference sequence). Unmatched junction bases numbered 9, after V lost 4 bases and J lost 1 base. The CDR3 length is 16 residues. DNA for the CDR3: TGTGCCAGCAGCGCCGGACAGGGATCTGCCCAAGAGACCCAGTACTTC. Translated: CASSAGQGSAQETQYF.

The CDR3 loop reads CASSRSGGGSYEQYF. CDR3 coding DNA: TGTGCCAGCAGCCGTAGCGGGGGAGGCTCCTACGAGCAGTACTTC. The chain recombines TRBV27 with TRBJ2-7; TRBD2 matches at 9 bases. Looked up from germline, CDR1 is MNHEY and CDR2 is SMNVEV (reference sequence). The junction had 6 bases not matched to a gene; V was cut back by 6 bases and J by 0 bases. CDR3 size: 15 residues.

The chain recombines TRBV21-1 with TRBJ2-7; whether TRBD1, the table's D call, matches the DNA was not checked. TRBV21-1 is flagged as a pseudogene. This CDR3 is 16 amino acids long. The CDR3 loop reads CASSKNLGQATYEQYF. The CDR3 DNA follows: TGTGCCAGCAGCAAAAACCTGGGACAGGCGACCTACGAGCAGTACTTC.

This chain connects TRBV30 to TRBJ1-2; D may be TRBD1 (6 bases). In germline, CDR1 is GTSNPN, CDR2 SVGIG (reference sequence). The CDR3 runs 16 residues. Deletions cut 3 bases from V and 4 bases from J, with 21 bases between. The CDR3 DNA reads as TGTGCCTGGAGAGGCGGACAGCCTACTCCACTCTATGGCTACACCTTC. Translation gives CAWRGGQPTPLYGYTF.

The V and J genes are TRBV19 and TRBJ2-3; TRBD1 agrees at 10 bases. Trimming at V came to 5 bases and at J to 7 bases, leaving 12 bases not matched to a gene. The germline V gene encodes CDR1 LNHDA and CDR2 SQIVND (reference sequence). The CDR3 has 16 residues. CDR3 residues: CASSSRDRGYGNTQYF. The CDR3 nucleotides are TGTGCCAGTAGTTCCCGGGACAGGGGTTATGGCAATACGCAGTATTTT.

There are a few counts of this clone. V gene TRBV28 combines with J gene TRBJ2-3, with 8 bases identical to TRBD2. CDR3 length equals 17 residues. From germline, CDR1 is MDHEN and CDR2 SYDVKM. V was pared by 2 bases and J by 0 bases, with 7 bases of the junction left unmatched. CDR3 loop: CASSLGKASGSTDTQYF. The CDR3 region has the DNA TGTGCCAGCAGTTTAGGGAAAGCTAGCGGGAGCACAGATACGCAGTATTTT.

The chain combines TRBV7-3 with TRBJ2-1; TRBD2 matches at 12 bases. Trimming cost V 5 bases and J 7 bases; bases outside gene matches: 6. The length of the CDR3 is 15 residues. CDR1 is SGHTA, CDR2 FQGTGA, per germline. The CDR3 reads CASSASGGAGNEQFF. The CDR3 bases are TGTGCCAGCAGCGCTAGCGGGGGGGCCGGTAATGAGCAGTTCTTC.

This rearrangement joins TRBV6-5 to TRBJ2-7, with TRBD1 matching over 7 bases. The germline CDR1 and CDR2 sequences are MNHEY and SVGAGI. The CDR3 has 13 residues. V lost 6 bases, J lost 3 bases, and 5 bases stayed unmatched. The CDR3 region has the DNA TGTGCCAGCAGGAGGGACAGAAACTACGAGCAGTACTTC. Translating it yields CASRRDRNYEQYF.

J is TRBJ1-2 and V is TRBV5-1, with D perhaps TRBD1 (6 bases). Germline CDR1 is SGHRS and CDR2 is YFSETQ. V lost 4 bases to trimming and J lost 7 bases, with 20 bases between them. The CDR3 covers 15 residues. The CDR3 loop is CASSQETGDWFGYTF. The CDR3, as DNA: TGCGCCAGCAGCCAGGAGACAGGTGACTGGTTTGGCTACACCTTC.

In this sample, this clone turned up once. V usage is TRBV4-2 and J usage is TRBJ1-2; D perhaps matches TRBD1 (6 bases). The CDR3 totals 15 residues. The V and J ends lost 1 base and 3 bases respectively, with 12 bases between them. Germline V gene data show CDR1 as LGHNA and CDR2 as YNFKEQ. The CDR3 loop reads CASSQARGGDYGYTF. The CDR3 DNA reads TGTGCCAGCAGCCAAGCGAGGGGGGGTGACTATGGCTACACCTTC.

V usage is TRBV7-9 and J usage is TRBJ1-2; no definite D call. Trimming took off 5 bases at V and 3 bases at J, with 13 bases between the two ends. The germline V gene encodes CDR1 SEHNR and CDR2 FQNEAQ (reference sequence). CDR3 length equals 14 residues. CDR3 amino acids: CASSVLWPDYGYTF. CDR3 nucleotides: TGTGCCAGCAGCGTACTATGGCCGGACTATGGCTACACCTTC.

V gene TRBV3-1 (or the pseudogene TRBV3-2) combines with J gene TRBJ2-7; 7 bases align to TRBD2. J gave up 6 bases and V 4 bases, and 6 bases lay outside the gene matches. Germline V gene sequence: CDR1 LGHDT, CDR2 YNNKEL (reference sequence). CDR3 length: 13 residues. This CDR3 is CASSLPGGREQYF. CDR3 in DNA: TGTGCCAGCAGCCTTCCGGGGGGTCGCGAGCAGTACTTC.

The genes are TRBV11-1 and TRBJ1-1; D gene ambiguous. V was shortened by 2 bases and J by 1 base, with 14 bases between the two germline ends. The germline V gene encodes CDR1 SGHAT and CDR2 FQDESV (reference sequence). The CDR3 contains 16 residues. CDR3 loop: CASSLRIGSENTEAFF. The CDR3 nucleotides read TGTGCCAGCAGCTTAAGGATCGGGTCCGAGAACACTGAAGCTTTCTTT.

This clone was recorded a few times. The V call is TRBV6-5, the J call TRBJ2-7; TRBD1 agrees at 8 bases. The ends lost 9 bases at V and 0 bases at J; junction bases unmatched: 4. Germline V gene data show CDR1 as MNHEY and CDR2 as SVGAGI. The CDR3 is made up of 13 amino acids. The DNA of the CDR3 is TGTGCCAGTTCGGACAGGGCCTCCTACGAGCAGTACTTC. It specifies CASSDRASYEQYF.

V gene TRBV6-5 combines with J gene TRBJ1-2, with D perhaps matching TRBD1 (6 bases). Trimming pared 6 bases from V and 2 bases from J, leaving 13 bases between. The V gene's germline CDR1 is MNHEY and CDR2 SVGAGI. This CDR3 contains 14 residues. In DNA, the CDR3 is TGTGCCAGCAGAATCCCGACAGGCAACTATGGCTACACCTTC. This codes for CASRIPTGNYGYTF.

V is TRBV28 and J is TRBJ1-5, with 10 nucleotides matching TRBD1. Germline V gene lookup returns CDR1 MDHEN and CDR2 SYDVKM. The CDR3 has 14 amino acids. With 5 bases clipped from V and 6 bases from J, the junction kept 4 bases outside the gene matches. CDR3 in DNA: TGTGCCAGCAGTACGACAGGGGGCGTTCAGCCCCAGCATTTT. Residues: CASSTTGGVQPQHF.

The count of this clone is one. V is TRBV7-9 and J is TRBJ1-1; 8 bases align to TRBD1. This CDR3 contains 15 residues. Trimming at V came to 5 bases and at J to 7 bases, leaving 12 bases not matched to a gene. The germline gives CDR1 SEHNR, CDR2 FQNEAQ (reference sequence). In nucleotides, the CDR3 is TGTGCCAGCAGCGAACCCGGCGGGACAGGCGATGAAGCTTTCTTT. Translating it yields CASSEPGGTGDEAFF.

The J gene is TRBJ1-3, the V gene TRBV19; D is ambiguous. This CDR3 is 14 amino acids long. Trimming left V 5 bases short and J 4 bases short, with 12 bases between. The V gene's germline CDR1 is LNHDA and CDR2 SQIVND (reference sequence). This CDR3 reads CASSGGDLGNTIYF. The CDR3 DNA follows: TGTGCCAGTAGTGGAGGCGACCTCGGAAACACCATATATTTT.

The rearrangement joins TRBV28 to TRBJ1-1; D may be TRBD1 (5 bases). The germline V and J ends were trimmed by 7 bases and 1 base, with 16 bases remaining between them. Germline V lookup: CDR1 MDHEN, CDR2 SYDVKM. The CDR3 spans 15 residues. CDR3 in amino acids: CASITGGGENTEAFF. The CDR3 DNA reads TGTGCCAGCATCACCGGTGGGGGGGAGAACACTGAAGCTTTCTTT. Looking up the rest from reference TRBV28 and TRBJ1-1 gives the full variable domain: DVKVTQSSRYLVKRTGEKVFLECVQDMDHENMFWYRQDPGLGLRLIYFSYDVKMKEKGDIPEGYSVSREKKERFSLILESASTNQTSMYLCASITGGGENTEAFFGQGTRLTVV.

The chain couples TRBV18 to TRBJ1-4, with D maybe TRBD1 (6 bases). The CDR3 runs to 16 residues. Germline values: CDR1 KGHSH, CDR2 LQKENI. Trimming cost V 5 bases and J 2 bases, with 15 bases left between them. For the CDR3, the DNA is TGTGCCAGCTCAATGATAACAGGGACGACTAATGAAAAACTGTTTTTT. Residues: CASSMITGTTNEKLFF.